This is a list of T cell receptor beta chains from one sample in a study of blood T cell repertoires in COVID-19. Clones were sequenced by immunoSEQ multiplex PCR, and TCRdb holds only the in-frame ones, with some missing. Among approximately 290,000 clones listed, roughly 91% were seen once. Sequenced input: peripheral blood. The receptors stem from a man aged 25 to 40 with acute or convalescent COVID-19. CDR3s include the opening cysteine and the closing phenylalanine or tryptophan. D genes are given only for firm matches. Not every row has a clone size; where given, it reads once, few, many or a size class.

clone_size,j_call,v_call,d_call,cdr3_nt,cdr3_aa
NA,TRBJ2-3,TRBV4-1,NA,TGCGCCAGCAGCCAACAAGAAGAGGCCCGCGGCACAGATACGCAGTATTTT,CASSQQEEARGTDTQYF
NA,TRBJ2-2,TRBV11-1,TRBD2,TGTGCCAGCAGCTCGGGACTAGCTGGCGGGGAGCTGTTTTTT,CASSSGLAGGELFF
NA,TRBJ1-6,TRBV28,NA,TGTGCCAGCAGTCAGACATTAAGCTCCTATAATTCACCCCTCCACTTT,CASSQTLSSYNSPLHF
NA,TRBJ2-3,TRBV30,NA,TGTGCCTGGAGCCCTACCCGCACAGATACGCAGTATTTT,CAWSPTRTDTQYF
NA,TRBJ1-2,TRBV28,NA,TGTGCCAGCGGCAGTGGGGGCAGAACGGAAGGCTACACCTTC,CASGSGGRTEGYTF
NA,TRBJ1-1,TRBV6-6,NA,TGTGCCAGCAGCCACTACTCGACAGCCATGAACACTGAAGCTTTCTTT,CASSHYSTAMNTEAFF
NA,TRBJ2-4,TRBV4-1,NA,TGCGCCAGCTCCTCTGGGGGGTTTCAGCCAATAAACATTCAGTACTTC,CASSSGGFQPINIQYF
NA,TRBJ2-4,TRBV5-1,TRBD1,TGCGCCAGCAGCTCCGACAGGGCCTTACCCAAAAACATTCAGTACTTC,CASSSDRALPKNIQYF
NA,TRBJ2-1,TRBV6-2/TRBV6-3,TRBD2,TGTGCCAGCAGTCGACTAGCGGGAGTCTATGAGCAGTTCTTC,CASSRLAGVYEQFF
once,TRBJ2-3,TRBV5-1,TRBD2,TGCGCCAGCAGCTTCGGGGGGGCAATAGATACGCAGTATTTT,CASSFGGAIDTQYF
few,TRBJ1-1,TRBV30,NA,TGTGCCTGGACCCTTCGTACAGGGCTCACTGAAGCTTTCTTT,CAWTLRTGLTEAFF
many,TRBJ1-1,TRBV18,NA,TGTGCCAGCTCACCACTACCGAGGAACACTGAAGCTTTCTTT,CASSPLPRNTEAFF
few,TRBJ2-7,TRBV7-9,TRBD1,TGTGCCAGCAGCTCCACACTCCGGGACAGGGGGCACCACGAGCAGTACTTC,CASSSTLRDRGHHEQYF
NA,TRBJ2-1,TRBV5-1,TRBD2,TGCGCCAGCAGCTTGGGCGCGGGAGCCAACAATGAGCAGTTCTTC,CASSLGAGANNEQFF
NA,TRBJ1-3,TRBV6-5,TRBD1,TGTGCCAGCAGACGGACAGGAGGAAACACCATATATTTT,CASRRTGGNTIYF
NA,TRBJ2-1,TRBV12-3/TRBV12-4,TRBD2,TGTGCCAGCAGTTTCAGCGGGACCCAGTTCTTC,CASSFSGTQFF
NA,TRBJ2-2,TRBV2,NA,TGTGCCAGCAGTGACGTGGGCATGGACACCGGGGAGCTGTTTTTT,CASSDVGMDTGELFF
NA,TRBJ1-5,TRBV5-8,NA,TGTGCCAGCAGCTTGGACAGGGCAAGCAATCAGCCCCAGCATTTT,CASSLDRASNQPQHF
NA,TRBJ1-1,TRBV28,NA,TGTGCCAGCAGTTTATCGGAGGGTGGGACTGAAGCTTTCTTT,CASSLSEGGTEAFF
once,TRBJ1-1,TRBV3-1/TRBV3-2,NA,TGTGCCAGCAGCCAGGATTGGACGGGCAGGGGAGCTTTCTTT,CASSQDWTGRGAFF
once,TRBJ2-2,TRBV11-2,TRBD2,TGTGCCAGCAGCTCTGGACTAGCGGGGGGGGCCGGGGAGCTGTTTTTT,CASSSGLAGGAGELFF
NA,TRBJ1-1,TRBV28,NA,TGTGCCAGCGTGATGAACAGGGTTCAATCGGCTTTCTTT,CASVMNRVQSAFF
few,TRBJ1-4,TRBV12-3/TRBV12-4,TRBD1,TGTGCCAGCAGTTACAGGGGGCGTGAAAAACTGTTTTTT,CASSYRGREKLFF